This entry features one T cell receptor (beta chain) sequence. The antigen is undetermined. This record comes from a study of cytomegalovirus exposure and HLA in healthy donors. Study results and caveats: Reportedly, TCR beta sequences accurately predicted HLA-A and HLA-B alleles in most subjects. Later analysis identified 17,000 or so TCR beta sequences associated with HLA alleles, using a false discovery rate threshold of 0.05. Despite most TCR sequences being rare, some public TCRs occurred in many donors. A later analysis found TCR association rates differed by HLA locus, highest for DRB1 and lowest for HLA-C.

V was pared by 3 bases and J by 0 bases, with 11 bases between. Per the germline V gene, CDR1 is GTSNPN and CDR2 is SVGIG (reference sequence). The CDR3 is made up of 14 amino acids. Use of 60 Vbeta and 13 Jbeta primers characterized the PCR. Produced via immunoSEQ multiplex PCR; TCRdb's table is partial and in-frame only. This sample has some 150,000 clones, with 60% to 80% found just once. This TCR derives from a man between 25 and 39 years old in good health and CMV-seropositive. V gene TRBV30 combines with J gene TRBJ1-2; D gene unclear. The sample taken for sequencing was PBMCs. The CDR3 nucleotides are TGTGCCTGGAGGCGGGAGGGCGCTAACTATGGCTACACCTTC. This translates into CAWRREGANYGYTF.